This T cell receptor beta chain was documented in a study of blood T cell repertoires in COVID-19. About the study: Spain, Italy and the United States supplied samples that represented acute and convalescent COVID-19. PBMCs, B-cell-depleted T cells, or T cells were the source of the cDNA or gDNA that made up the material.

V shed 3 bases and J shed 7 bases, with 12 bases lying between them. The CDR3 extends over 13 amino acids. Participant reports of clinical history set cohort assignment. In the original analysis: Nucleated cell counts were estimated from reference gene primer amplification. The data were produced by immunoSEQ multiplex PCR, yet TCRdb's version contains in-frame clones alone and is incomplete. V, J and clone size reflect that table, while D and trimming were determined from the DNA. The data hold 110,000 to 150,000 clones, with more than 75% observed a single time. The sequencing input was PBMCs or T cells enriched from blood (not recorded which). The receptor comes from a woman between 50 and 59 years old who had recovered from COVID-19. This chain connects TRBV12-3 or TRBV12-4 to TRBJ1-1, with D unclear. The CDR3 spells CASSLSPRNEAFF. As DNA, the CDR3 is TGTGCCAGCAGTTTGTCGCCCAGGAATGAAGCTTTCTTT.